These T cell receptor beta chains were read from a single sample in a study of Ad26.COV2.S vaccination and SARS-CoV-2 variants. Here immunoSEQ multiplex PCR was the method, and the copy in TCRdb shows in-frame clones only, minus some. The table records hundreds of thousands of clones, over 75% of them present only once. This specimen was peripheral blood, taken in a trial of Ad26.COV2.S vaccine versus placebo. The receptors stem from a person aged 18-65 years who received the Ad26.COV2.S COVID-19 vaccine or a placebo. The CDR3 runs from the conserved cysteine through the conserved F or W. Each record gives: D gene, clone size, J gene, V gene, CDR3 protein, CDR3 DNA. The D gene is left open where the match is weak. Clone size is given for some rows only: seen once, a few or many times, or a class if the clone is expanded.

D: NA; size: many; J: TRBJ2-7; V: TRBV2; CDR3: CASTGWDVNF; DNA: TGTGCCAGCACCGGGTGGGACGTCAACTTC
D: TRBD1; size: NA; J: TRBJ2-3; V: TRBV7-3; CDR3: CASSLLTGATDTQYF; DNA: TGTGCCAGCAGCTTATTAACAGGGGCCACAGATACGCAGTATTTT
D: NA; size: once; J: TRBJ1-5; V: TRBV6-2/TRBV6-3; CDR3: CASSPWTLNQPQHF; DNA: TGTGCCAGCAGTCCCTGGACGTTGAATCAGCCCCAGCATTTT
D: NA; size: NA; J: TRBJ1-2; V: TRBV6-5; CDR3: CALGERADYGYTF; DNA: TGTGCCCTGGGGGAAAGGGCCGACTATGGCTACACCTTC
D: NA; size: NA; J: TRBJ2-1; V: TRBV7-9; CDR3: CASSPLRSDVQGAGEQFF; DNA: TGTGCCAGCAGCCCCCTCCGTAGTGATGTCCAGGGTGCGGGTGAGCAGTTCTTC
D: TRBD2; size: NA; J: TRBJ2-2; V: TRBV6-5; CDR3: CASSWASGGSTGELFF; DNA: TGTGCCAGCAGTTGGGCTAGCGGGGGGAGCACCGGGGAGCTGTTTTTT
D: NA; size: NA; J: TRBJ1-2; V: TRBV14; CDR3: CASSQEGAPGLAYGYTF; DNA: TGTGCCAGCAGCCAAGAGGGGGCCCCGGGACTTGCCTATGGCTACACCTTC
D: TRBD2; size: NA; J: TRBJ2-1; V: TRBV11-3; CDR3: CASSLGRGGFYNEQFF; DNA: TGTGCCAGCAGCTTAGGGCGGGGGGGTTTTTACAATGAGCAGTTCTTC
D: NA; size: NA; J: TRBJ1-5; V: TRBV10-3; CDR3: CAISEDNHSNQPQHF; DNA: TGTGCCATCAGTGAAGACAATCATAGCAATCAGCCCCAGCATTTT
D: NA; size: NA; J: TRBJ1-2; V: TRBV18; CDR3: CASSPRGDGYTF; DNA: TGTGCCAGCTCACCACGAGGGGATGGCTACACCTTC
D: TRBD1; size: NA; J: TRBJ2-1; V: TRBV18; CDR3: CASSPGTGSNEQFF; DNA: TGTGCCAGCTCGCCCGGGACAGGGTCAAATGAGCAGTTCTTC
D: TRBD1; size: NA; J: TRBJ1-2; V: TRBV28; CDR3: CASSRTGYGYTF; DNA: TGTGCCAGCAGTCGGACAGGCTATGGCTACACCTTC
D: NA; size: once; J: TRBJ2-5; V: TRBV29-1; CDR3: CSVEETGLGETQYF; DNA: TGCAGCGTTGAAGAAACAGGGTTAGGGGAGACCCAGTACTTC
D: TRBD2; size: NA; J: TRBJ2-5; V: TRBV14; CDR3: CASSQGLLAAEETQYF; DNA: TGTGCCAGCAGCCAAGGCCTACTAGCGGCGGAAGAGACCCAGTACTTC
D: NA; size: NA; J: TRBJ2-1; V: TRBV28; CDR3: CASSLSSNEQFF; DNA: TGTGCCAGCAGTTTATCTTCCAATGAGCAGTTCTTC
D: NA; size: NA; J: TRBJ1-2; V: TRBV5-4; CDR3: CASSLAGQGNYGYTF; DNA: TGTGCCAGCAGCTTGGCGGGTCAGGGGAACTATGGCTACACCTTC
D: NA; size: NA; J: TRBJ2-7; V: TRBV27; CDR3: CASSLVAGWAYEQYF; DNA: TGTGCCAGCAGTTTGGTGGCAGGGTGGGCCTACGAGCAGTACTTC
D: NA; size: NA; J: TRBJ1-2; V: TRBV27; CDR3: CASTMGGVRANYGYTF; DNA: TGTGCCAGCACCATGGGGGGGGTTCGAGCTAACTATGGCTACACCTTC
D: NA; size: NA; J: TRBJ2-1; V: TRBV29-1; CDR3: CSVEGTLSSYNEQFF; DNA: TGCAGCGTTGAAGGGACCCTTAGCTCCTACAATGAGCAGTTCTTC
D: TRBD2; size: NA; J: TRBJ2-5; V: TRBV9; CDR3: CASSVQTTSGEETQYF; DNA: TGTGCCAGCAGCGTCCAAACGACTAGCGGGGAAGAGACCCAGTACTTC
D: NA; size: once; J: TRBJ1-4; V: TRBV10-3; CDR3: CAIQSARQDGNEKLFF; DNA: TGTGCCATCCAATCAGCTCGACAGGATGGTAATGAAAAACTGTTTTTT
D: NA; size: once; J: TRBJ2-6; V: TRBV29-1; CDR3: CSVSSLGANVLTF; DNA: TGCAGCGTTTCGTCACTAGGGGCCAACGTCCTGACTTTC
D: NA; size: NA; J: TRBJ1-1; V: TRBV7-9; CDR3: CASSPGGTEAFF; DNA: TGTGCCAGCAGTCCCGGGGGCACTGAAGCTTTCTTT
D: NA; size: NA; J: TRBJ2-3; V: TRBV24-1; CDR3: CATSTNRRTDTQYF; DNA: TGTGCCACCAGTACCAACAGACGCACAGATACGCAGTATTTT
D: NA; size: NA; J: TRBJ2-3; V: TRBV7-3; CDR3: CASSLSSTDTQYF; DNA: TGTGCCAGCAGCTTGAGTAGCACAGATACGCAGTATTTT
D: NA; size: NA; J: TRBJ2-3; V: TRBV10-3; CDR3: CAVNSLGDVGTDTQYF; DNA: TGTGCCGTAAACTCACTGGGAGACGTCGGCACAGATACGCAGTATTTT
D: TRBD1; size: NA; J: TRBJ1-2; V: TRBV5-4; CDR3: CASSLGQGGDGYTF; DNA: TGTGCCAGCAGCTTGGGACAGGGGGGCGATGGCTACACCTTC
D: TRBD2; size: NA; J: TRBJ2-5; V: TRBV2; CDR3: CASLEAGSETQYF; DNA: TGTGCCAGCTTAGAAGCGGGGTCGGAGACCCAGTACTTC
D: NA; size: NA; J: TRBJ1-2; V: TRBV4-2; CDR3: CASSQYGGEKGSDGYTF; DNA: TGTGCCAGCAGCCAATATGGGGGGGAAAAGGGTTCCGATGGCTACACCTTC
D: NA; size: NA; J: TRBJ1-6; V: TRBV27; CDR3: CASNRDSRNSPLHF; DNA: TGTGCCAGCAACCGCGACAGCCGTAATTCACCCCTCCACTTT
D: NA; size: NA; J: TRBJ1-4; V: TRBV19; CDR3: CASSQGLATNEKLFF; DNA: TGTGCCAGTAGTCAGGGGCTTGCAACTAATGAAAAACTGTTTTTT
D: NA; size: NA; J: TRBJ1-2; V: TRBV19; CDR3: CASSTPWVGGYTF; DNA: TGTGCCAGTAGTACCCCATGGGTGGGCGGCTACACCTTC
D: NA; size: once; J: TRBJ2-3; V: TRBV7-3; CDR3: CASSLKDGTDTQYF; DNA: TGTGCCAGCAGCTTAAAAGACGGGACAGATACGCAGTATTTT
D: TRBD2; size: NA; J: TRBJ2-1; V: TRBV14; CDR3: CASSQTGGSYNEQFF; DNA: TGTGCCAGCAGCCAGACGGGGGGGTCATACAATGAGCAGTTCTTC
D: NA; size: NA; J: TRBJ2-7; V: TRBV6-5; CDR3: CASTLRDTWSYEQYF; DNA: TGTGCCAGTACTCTCCGGGACACCTGGTCCTACGAGCAGTACTTC
D: NA; size: few; J: TRBJ1-1; V: TRBV14; CDR3: CASSLSRDTEAFF; DNA: TGTGCCAGCAGCCTCTCGAGGGACACTGAAGCTTTCTTT
D: TRBD1; size: NA; J: TRBJ1-1; V: TRBV5-1; CDR3: CASSLDAGGGTEAFF; DNA: TGCGCCAGCAGCTTGGACGCAGGGGGAGGGACTGAAGCTTTCTTT
D: NA; size: NA; J: TRBJ2-3; V: TRBV11-1; CDR3: CASSPKTRAGTDTQYF; DNA: TGTGCCAGCAGTCCCAAAACCAGGGCGGGCACAGATACGCAGTATTTT
D: TRBD1; size: NA; J: TRBJ2-5; V: TRBV5-4; CDR3: CASSPGQGGILETQYF; DNA: TGTGCCAGCAGTCCCGGACAGGGAGGCATTTTGGAGACCCAGTACTTC
D: NA; size: once; J: TRBJ2-1; V: TRBV7-3; CDR3: CASSLGLPGLYNEQFF; DNA: TGTGCCAGCAGCTTAGGATTACCGGGCCTCTACAATGAGCAGTTCTTC
D: NA; size: few; J: TRBJ1-6; V: TRBV27; CDR3: CASTLGTYNSPLHF; DNA: TGTGCCAGCACCCTCGGGACCTATAATTCACCCCTCCACTTT
D: TRBD2; size: NA; J: TRBJ2-7; V: TRBV3-1/TRBV3-2; CDR3: CASSLRRGDYEQYF; DNA: TGTGCCAGCAGCCTAAGGCGGGGGGACTACGAGCAGTACTTC
D: NA; size: once; J: TRBJ1-2; V: TRBV18; CDR3: CASSLVTGTLDYGYTF; DNA: TGTGCCAGCTCACTGGTAACCGGGACACTTGACTATGGCTACACCTTC
D: NA; size: few; J: TRBJ1-6; V: TRBV3-1/TRBV3-2; CDR3: CASRAVTGSPLHF; DNA: TGTGCCAGCAGGGCCGTTACAGGTTCACCCCTCCACTTT
D: NA; size: NA; J: TRBJ2-7; V: TRBV7-2; CDR3: CASSSPPRDGGSYEQYF; DNA: TGTGCCAGCAGCTCCCCTCCCCGGGACGGAGGATCCTACGAGCAGTACTTC
D: NA; size: few; J: TRBJ2-3; V: TRBV7-9; CDR3: CASSRDSSTDTQYF; DNA: TGTGCCAGCAGCAGGGACTCCTCCACAGATACGCAGTATTTT
D: TRBD1; size: NA; J: TRBJ2-6; V: TRBV2; CDR3: CASRPGTGSSGANVLTF; DNA: TGTGCCAGCAGGCCCGGGACAGGGAGCTCTGGGGCCAACGTCCTGACTTTC
D: TRBD1; size: NA; J: TRBJ2-2; V: TRBV3-1/TRBV3-2; CDR3: CASSQDIAGGGGKLFF; DNA: TGTGCCAGCAGCCAAGATATCGCAGGGGGTGGTGGGAAGCTGTTTTTT
D: NA; size: NA; J: TRBJ2-7; V: TRBV12-3/TRBV12-4; CDR3: CASSFNTGEQYF; DNA: TGTGCCAGCAGTTTCAATACGGGGGAGCAGTACTTC
D: NA; size: NA; J: TRBJ1-2; V: TRBV9; CDR3: CASSASLRGTNYGYTF; DNA: TGTGCCAGCAGCGCATCTCTCAGGGGTACTAACTATGGCTACACCTTC
D: NA; size: NA; J: TRBJ1-6; V: TRBV7-6; CDR3: CASSRDGGWRNSPLHF; DNA: TGTGCCAGCAGCCGAGATGGGGGGTGGCGTAATTCACCCCTCCACTTT
D: NA; size: NA; J: TRBJ1-2; V: TRBV10-3; CDR3: CAINPSLDRDGYTF; DNA: TGTGCCATCAATCCCTCCCTCGATCGGGATGGCTACACCTTC
D: NA; size: NA; J: TRBJ2-7; V: TRBV2; CDR3: CASSTNYEQYF; DNA: TGTGCCAGCAGTACAAATTACGAGCAGTACTTC